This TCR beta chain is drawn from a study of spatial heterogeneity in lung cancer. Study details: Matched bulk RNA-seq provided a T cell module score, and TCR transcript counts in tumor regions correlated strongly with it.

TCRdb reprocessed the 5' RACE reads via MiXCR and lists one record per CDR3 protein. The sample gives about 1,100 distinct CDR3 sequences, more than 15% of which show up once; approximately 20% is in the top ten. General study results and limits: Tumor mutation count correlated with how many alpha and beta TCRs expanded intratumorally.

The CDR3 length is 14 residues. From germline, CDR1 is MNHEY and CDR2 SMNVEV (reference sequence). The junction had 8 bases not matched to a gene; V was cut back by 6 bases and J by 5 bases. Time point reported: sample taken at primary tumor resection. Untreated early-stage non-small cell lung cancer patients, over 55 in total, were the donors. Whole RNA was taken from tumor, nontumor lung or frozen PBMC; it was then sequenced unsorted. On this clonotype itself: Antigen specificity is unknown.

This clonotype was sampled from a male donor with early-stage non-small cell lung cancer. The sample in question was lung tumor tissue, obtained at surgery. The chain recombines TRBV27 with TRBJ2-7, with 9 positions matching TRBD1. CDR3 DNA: TGTGCCAGCAGAACGGGACAGGGACCCAACGAGCAGTACTTC. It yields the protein CASRTGQGPNEQYF.